The 7 T cell receptor beta chains presented below share a single source sample, sequenced in a study of T cell responses to AZD1222 COVID-19 vaccine. Sequencing used immunoSEQ multiplex PCR; TCRdb keeps in-frame clones, though not all of them. Here the sample spans roughly 200,000 clones, just over 90% being singletons. Sample: peripheral blood, taken on day 0 of MenACWY control vaccination. The receptor set was obtained from an adult in good health.

The genes are TRBV7-2 and TRBJ1-3; TRBD1 matches 7 bases. The V gene's germline CDR1 is SGHTA and CDR2 FQGNSA. This CDR3 comprises 15 residues. V shed 8 bases, J shed 2 bases, and the junction held 9 bases outside the gene matches. The CDR3: CASGVQTGTGNTIYF. In DNA, the CDR3 is TGTGCCAGCGGCGTACAGACAGGGACTGGAAACACCATATATTTT. The full variable domain, its missing parts supplied by reference TRBV7-2 and TRBJ1-3, is GAGVSQSPSNKVTEKGKDVELRCDPISGHTALYWYRQSLGQGLEFLIYFQGNSAPDKSGLPSDRFSAERTGGSVSTLTIQRTQQEDSAVYLCASGVQTGTGNTIYFGEGSWLTVV.

J is TRBJ2-7 and V is TRBV28; 7 bases are a match to TRBD1. The length of the CDR3 is 12 residues. Germline lookup yields CDR1 MDHEN and CDR2 SYDVKM. V gave up 8 bases and J gave up 2 bases; unmatched junction bases: 3. The CDR3 protein is CASGTGAYEQYF. In DNA form, the CDR3 reads TGTGCCAGCGGAACAGGGGCCTACGAGCAGTACTTC.

This chain joins TRBV2 and TRBJ2-5; 10 positions agree with TRBD1. The germline V gene has CDR1 SNHLY and CDR2 FYNNEI. Trimming took 6 bases from V and 4 from J; bases not matched to a gene: 5. This CDR3 is 14 amino acids long. This CDR3 reads CASRRQGAGETQYF. DNA of the CDR3: TGTGCCAGCAGAAGACAGGGGGCCGGAGAGACCCAGTACTTC. The variable domain in full, completed from reference TRBV2 and TRBJ2-5, reads EPEVTQTPSHQVTQMGQEVILRCVPISNHLYFYWYRQILGQKVEFLVSFYNNEISEKSEIFDDQFSVERPDGSNFTLKIRSTKLEDSAMYFCASRRQGAGETQYFGPGTRLLVL.

This clone was recorded only once. This chain uses TRBV7-9 with TRBJ1-1; D is perhaps TRBD1 (5 bases). The CDR3 has 14 amino acids. The germline V gene encodes CDR1 SEHNR and CDR2 FQNEAQ (reference sequence). V was cut by 4 bases and J by 0 bases, with 9 bases left in between. The CDR3 reads CASSSRGVNTEAFF. The CDR3 DNA is TGTGCCAGCAGCTCCAGAGGGGTGAACACTGAAGCTTTCTTT.

V gene TRBV6-2 or TRBV6-3 combines with J gene TRBJ1-5; a possible D gene is TRBD1 (6 bases). In germline, CDR1 is MNHEY, CDR2 SVGEGT. This CDR3 has 15 residues. V was trimmed by 0 bases and J by 3 bases, leaving 9 bases between them. The DNA for the CDR3 is TGTGCCAGCAGTTACTCTACAGGGTTCAATCAGCCCCAGCATTTT. Translating it yields CASSYSTGFNQPQHF.

The rearrangement uses TRBV12-3 or TRBV12-4 and TRBJ1-5, with unresolved D. V dropped 2 bases and J dropped 5 bases, with 4 bases sitting between them. There are 12 residues in the CDR3. The chain's CDR3 is CASSLLHQPQHF. For the CDR3, the DNA is TGTGCCAGCAGTTTACTACATCAGCCCCAGCATTTT.

Of note for this clone: One end of the junction does not line up with germline, which may come from a read error. The chain uses TRBV12-3 or TRBV12-4 and TRBJ1-4, with unresolved D. This CDR3 contains 12 residues. The CDR3 nucleotides read TGTGCCAGCAGTTTATTGAATGGAAAACTGTTTTTT. This sequence encodes CASSLLNGKLFF.